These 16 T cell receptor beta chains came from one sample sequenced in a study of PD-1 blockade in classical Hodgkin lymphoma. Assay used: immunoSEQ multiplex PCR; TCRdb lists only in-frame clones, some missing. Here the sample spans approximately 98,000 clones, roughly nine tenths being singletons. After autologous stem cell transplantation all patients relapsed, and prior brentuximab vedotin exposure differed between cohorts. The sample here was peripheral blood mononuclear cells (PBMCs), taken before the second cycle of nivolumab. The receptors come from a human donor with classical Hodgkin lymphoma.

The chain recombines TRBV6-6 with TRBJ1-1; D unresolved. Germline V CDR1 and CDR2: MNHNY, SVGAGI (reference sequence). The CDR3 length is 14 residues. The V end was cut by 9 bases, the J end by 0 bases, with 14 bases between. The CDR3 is CASLRQSLNTEAFF. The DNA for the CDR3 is TGTGCCAGTTTACGTCAGTCGCTGAACACTGAAGCTTTCTTT.

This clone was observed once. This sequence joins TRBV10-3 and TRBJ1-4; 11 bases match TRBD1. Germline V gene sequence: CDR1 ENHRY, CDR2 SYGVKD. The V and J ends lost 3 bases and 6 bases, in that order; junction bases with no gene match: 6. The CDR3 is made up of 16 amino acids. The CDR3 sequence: CAISDGRTGGHEKLFF. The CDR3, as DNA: TGTGCCATCAGTGACGGACGGACAGGGGGCCATGAAAAACTGTTTTTT.

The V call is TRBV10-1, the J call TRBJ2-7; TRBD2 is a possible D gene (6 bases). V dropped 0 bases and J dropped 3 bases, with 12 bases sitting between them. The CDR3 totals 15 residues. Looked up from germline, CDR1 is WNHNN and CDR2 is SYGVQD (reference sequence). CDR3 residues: CASSESVAGSYEQYF. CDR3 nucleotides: TGCGCCAGCAGTGAGTCCGTGGCGGGGAGCTACGAGCAGTACTTC.

Written as DNA, the CDR3 is TGTGCCAGCACCCACGGGGGGACTCTAAACAATGAGCAGTTCTTC. This sequence encodes CASTHGGTLNNEQFF. The V gene is TRBV27, the J gene TRBJ2-1, with 7 positions matching TRBD2. The CDR3 is made up of 15 amino acids. With V trimmed by 7 bases and J by 5 bases, 11 bases remained unmatched. Per germline, CDR1 MNHEY and CDR2 SMNVEV (reference sequence).

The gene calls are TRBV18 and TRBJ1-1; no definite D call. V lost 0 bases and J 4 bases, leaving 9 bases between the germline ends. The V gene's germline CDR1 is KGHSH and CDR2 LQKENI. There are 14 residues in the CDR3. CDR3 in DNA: TGTGCCAGCTCACCACCCAGTAAAGTCACTGAAGCTTTCTTT. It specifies CASSPPSKVTEAFF.

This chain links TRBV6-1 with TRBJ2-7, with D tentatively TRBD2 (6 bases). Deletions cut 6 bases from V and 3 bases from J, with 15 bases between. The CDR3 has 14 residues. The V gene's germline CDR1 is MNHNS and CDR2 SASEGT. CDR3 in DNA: TGTGCCAGCAGACCCGGCGGGACGATCTACGAGCAGTACTTC. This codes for CASRPGGTIYEQYF.

Here the CDR3 reads CASSFVGGSAGELFF. DNA for the CDR3: TGTGCCAGCAGTTTCGTCGGGGGCTCGGCCGGGGAGCTGTTTTTT. V gene TRBV27 combines with J gene TRBJ2-2; D possibly uses TRBD1 or TRBD2 (6 bases each). The CDR3 contains 15 residues. Trimming removed 3 bases at V and 6 bases at J, with 14 bases between. Per germline, CDR1 MNHEY and CDR2 SMNVEV (reference sequence).

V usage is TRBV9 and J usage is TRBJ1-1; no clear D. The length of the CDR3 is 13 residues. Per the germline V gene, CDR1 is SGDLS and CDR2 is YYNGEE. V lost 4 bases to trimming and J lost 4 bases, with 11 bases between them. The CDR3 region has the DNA TGTGCCAGCAGCCCGCCAGCGGGCACTGAAGCTTTCTTT. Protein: CASSPPAGTEAFF.

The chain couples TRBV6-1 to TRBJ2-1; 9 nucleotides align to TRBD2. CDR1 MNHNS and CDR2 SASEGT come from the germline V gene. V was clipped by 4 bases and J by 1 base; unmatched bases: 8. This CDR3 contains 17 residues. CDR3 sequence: CASSGRSSGASYNEQFF. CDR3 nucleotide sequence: TGTGCCAGCAGTGGAAGGTCTAGCGGGGCTTCCTACAATGAGCAGTTCTTC.

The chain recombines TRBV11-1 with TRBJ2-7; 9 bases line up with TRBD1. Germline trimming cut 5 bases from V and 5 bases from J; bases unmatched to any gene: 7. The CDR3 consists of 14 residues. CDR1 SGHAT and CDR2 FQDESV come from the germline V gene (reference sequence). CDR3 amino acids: CASSLWTGDHEQYF. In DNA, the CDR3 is TGTGCCAGCAGCCTATGGACAGGGGACCACGAGCAGTACTTC.

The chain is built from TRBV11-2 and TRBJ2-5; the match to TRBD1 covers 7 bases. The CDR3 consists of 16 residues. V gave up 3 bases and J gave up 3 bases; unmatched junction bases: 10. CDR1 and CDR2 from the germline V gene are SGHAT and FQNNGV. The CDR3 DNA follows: TGTGCCAGCAGCTTCCGAATTACCGGGACAGAAGAGACCCAGTACTTC. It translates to CASSFRITGTEETQYF. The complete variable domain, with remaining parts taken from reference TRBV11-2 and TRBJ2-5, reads EAGVAQSPRYKIIEKRQSVAFWCNPISGHATLYWYQQILGQGPKLLIQFQNNGVVDDSQLPKDRFSAERLKGVDSTLKIQPAKLEDSAVYLCASSFRITGTEETQYFGPGTRLLVL.

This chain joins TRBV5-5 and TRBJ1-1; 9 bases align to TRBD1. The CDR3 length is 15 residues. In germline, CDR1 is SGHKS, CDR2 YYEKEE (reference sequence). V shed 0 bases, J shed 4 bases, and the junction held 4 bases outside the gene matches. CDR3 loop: CASSLEGQGGTEAFF. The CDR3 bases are TGTGCCAGCAGCTTGGAGGGACAGGGCGGCACTGAAGCTTTCTTT.

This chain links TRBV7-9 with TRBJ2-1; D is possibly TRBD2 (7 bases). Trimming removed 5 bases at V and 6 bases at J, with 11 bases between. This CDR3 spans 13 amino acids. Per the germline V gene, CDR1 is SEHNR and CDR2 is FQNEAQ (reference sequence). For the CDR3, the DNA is TGTGCCAGCAGCCAAGGGGGGGGCAATGAGCAGTTCTTC. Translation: CASSQGGGNEQFF.

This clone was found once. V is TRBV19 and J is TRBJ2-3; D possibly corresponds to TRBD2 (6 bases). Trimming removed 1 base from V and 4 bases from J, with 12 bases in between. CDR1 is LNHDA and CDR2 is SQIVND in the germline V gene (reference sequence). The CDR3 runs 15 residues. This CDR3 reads CASSIGGGVADTQYF. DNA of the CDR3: TGTGCCAGTAGTATAGGTGGAGGGGTTGCAGATACGCAGTATTTT.

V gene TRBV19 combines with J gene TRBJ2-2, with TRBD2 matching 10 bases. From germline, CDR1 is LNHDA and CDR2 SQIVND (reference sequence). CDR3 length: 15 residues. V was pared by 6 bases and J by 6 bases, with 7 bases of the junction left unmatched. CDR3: CASSGLAGDAGELFF. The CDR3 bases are TGTGCCAGTAGCGGTCTAGCGGGGGACGCCGGGGAGCTGTTTTTT. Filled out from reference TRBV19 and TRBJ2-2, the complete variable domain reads DGGITQSPKYLFRKEGQNVTLSCEQNLNHDAMYWYRQDPGQGLRLIYYSQIVNDFQKGDIAEGYSVSREKKESFPLTVTSAQKNPTAFYLCASSGLAGDAGELFFGEGSRLTVL.

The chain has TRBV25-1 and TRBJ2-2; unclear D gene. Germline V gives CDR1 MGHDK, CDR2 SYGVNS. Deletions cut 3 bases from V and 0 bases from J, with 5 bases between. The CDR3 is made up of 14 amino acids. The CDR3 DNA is TGTGCCAGCAGTGATGGTCCGAACACCGGGGAGCTGTTTTTT. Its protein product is CASSDGPNTGELFF.